A single sample is the source of the 19 T cell receptor beta chains below, sequenced in a study of regulatory T cells in long-lasting Graves disease. Construction of the TCR beta libraries employed iRepertoire HTBI primers in conjunction with Arm-PCR of CDR3 regions. In TCRdb, the multiplex PCR reads were re-called with MiXCR into one record per CDR3 protein. Of 400,000 to 500,000 distinct CDR3 sequences in the sample, 21% were seen once. Described time point: persistent/refractory GD, antithyroid drugs over 5 years with positive TRAb. The TCR library was prepared using RNA isolated from PBMCs. This specimen consisted of peripheral blood mononuclear cells (PBMCs), obtained when the disease was refractory, from a patient treated with antithyroid drugs. The receptors derive from a female donor with Graves disease.

In DNA, the CDR3 is TGTGCCAGCTCACCCCTAGGGGACAGGGAGAACGAGCAGTACTTC. Amino acids: CASSPLGDRENEQYF. This chain connects TRBV18 to TRBJ2-7, with 9 nucleotides matching TRBD1. In germline, CDR1 is KGHSH, CDR2 LQKENI. V lost 3 bases, J lost 5 bases, and 8 bases stayed unmatched. The CDR3 is made up of 15 amino acids.

The V and J genes are TRBV20-1 and TRBJ2-4; D is possibly TRBD1 (6 bases). V shed 6 bases and J shed 4 bases, with 19 bases lying between them. Germline-derived CDR1 and CDR2 are DFQATT and SNEGSKA (reference sequence). The CDR3 length is 15 residues. Written as DNA, the CDR3 is TGCAGTGCCCCGGACAGTTTAAGTCAAAAAAACATTCAGTACTTC. Its protein product is CSAPDSLSQKNIQYF.

This clonotype has a handful of counts. The chain has TRBV20-1 and TRBJ2-2, with 8 bases fitting TRBD2. The CDR3 sequence is 13 residues long. The V gene end was trimmed by 4 bases and the J gene end by 6 bases; junction bases not matched to a gene: 4. Germline V gene sequence: CDR1 DFQATT, CDR2 SNEGSKA (reference sequence). The CDR3 reads CSAIRGGAGELFF. CDR3 sequence (DNA): TGCAGTGCTATTCGGGGGGGGGCCGGGGAGCTGTTTTTT.

This clonotype was seen repeatedly, ten times or more. The rearrangement links TRBV6-1 to TRBJ2-7; D is possibly TRBD2 (5 bases). Germline-derived CDR1 and CDR2 are MNHNS and SASEGT. The CDR3 is 11 amino acids. Trimming took 8 bases from V and 6 from J, leaving 11 bases between them. CDR3 nucleotides: TGTGCCAGCCACCGTGGAGGCGAGCAGTACTTC. This gives the protein CASHRGGEQYF.

The chain uses TRBV30 and TRBJ2-5; TRBD1 is a possible D gene (5 bases). CDR3 length: 12 amino acids. Trimming shortened V by 5 bases and J by 5 bases, and 12 bases separated the two germline ends. Per the germline V gene, CDR1 is GTSNPN and CDR2 is SVGIG (reference sequence). The CDR3 DNA reads TGTGCCTGGGGGTCAGGGTGGGAGACCCAGTACTTC. Translation gives CAWGSGWETQYF.

This clonotype has at least ten counts. The chain joins TRBV28 to TRBJ1-3; D is ambiguous. V gave up 6 bases and J gave up 1 base, with 4 bases separating them. Germline-derived CDR1 and CDR2 are MDHEN and SYDVKM. The CDR3 extends over 12 amino acids. The CDR3: CASRVSGNTIYF. The CDR3 coding sequence is TGTGCCAGCAGGGTTTCTGGAAACACCATATATTTT.

The chain couples TRBV7-9 to TRBJ1-2; D ambiguous. This CDR3 has 14 residues. Germline V lookup: CDR1 SEHNR, CDR2 FQNEAQ (reference sequence). Deletions cut 1 base from V and 6 bases from J, with 12 bases between. CDR3 sequence (DNA): TGTGCCAGCAGCTTAGGGACGGTCTCCCATGGCTACACCTTC. Translating gives CASSLGTVSHGYTF. Together with reference TRBV7-9 and TRBJ1-2, the CDR3 gives the full variable domain: DTGVSQNPRHKITKRGQNVTFRCDPISEHNRLYWYRQTLGQGPEFLTYFQNEAQLEKSRLLSDRFSAERPKGSFSTLEIQRTEQGDSAMYLCASSLGTVSHGYTFGSGTRLTVV.

This clonotype was seen repeatedly, ten times or more. V and J are TRBV3-1 and TRBJ2-7, with 7 positions matching TRBD2. Germline assignment: CDR1 LGHDT and CDR2 YNNKEL (reference sequence). The CDR3 is made up of 17 amino acids. The V segment lost 1 base and the J segment 2 bases; nucleotides outside the gene matches: 11. CDR3 nucleotide sequence: TGTGCCAGCAGCCAAGTTGGGCTAGCGGTTTCTACCTACGAGCAGTACTTC. It encodes CASSQVGLAVSTYEQYF.

A single count supports this clonotype. This chain uses TRBV19 with TRBJ1-1; the D is unclear. With 6 bases removed from V and 4 bases from J, the gap between germline ends came to 18 bases. This CDR3 comprises 15 residues. Germline lookup yields CDR1 LNHDA and CDR2 SQIVND (reference sequence). Here the CDR3 reads CASRPTLGGSTEAFF. CDR3 coding DNA: TGTGCCAGTAGACCGACCCTGGGCGGTAGCACTGAAGCTTTCTTT.

This clonotype occurred a few times. This chain joins TRBV6-2 or TRBV6-3 and TRBJ1-5; no clear D. CDR1 and CDR2 from the germline V gene are MNHEY and SVGEGT. Trimming took 4 bases from V and 8 from J, leaving 15 bases between them. The CDR3 is 14 residues long. CDR3 region: CASSSPLQREPQHF. The CDR3 DNA is TGTGCCAGCAGTTCCCCTCTGCAAAGGGAGCCCCAGCATTTT.

This clonotype was counted many times. The CDR3, as DNA: TGTGCCAGCAGCCCGGACAGGGGGAGGCTTATGGCTAATGAAAAACTGTTTTTT. Protein sequence: CASSPDRGRLMANEKLFF. V gene TRBV7-9 combines with J gene TRBJ1-4; 10 bases line up with TRBD1. Germline assignment: CDR1 SEHNR and CDR2 FQNEAQ (reference sequence). Trimming at V came to 5 bases and at J to 3 bases, leaving 12 bases not matched to a gene. This CDR3 has 18 amino acids.

As regards this clonotype: A much larger clone lies one base from this, so it may be a read error. The chain recombines TRBV29-1 with TRBJ2-5, with TRBD1 as a possible D gene (7 bases). The germline V gene encodes CDR1 SQVTM and CDR2 ANQGSEA. This CDR3 has 13 residues. The CDR3 DNA follows: TGCGGCGGCGGGACAGTGCCCCAAGAGACCCAGTACTTC. It codes for CGGGTVPQETQYF.

This clonotype was picked up many times. V and J are TRBV29-1 and TRBJ1-1; 9 nucleotides match TRBD1. CDR3 length: 12 amino acids. Germline V lookup: CDR1 SQVTM, CDR2 ANQGSEA. Trimming cost V 7 bases and J 4 bases; bases outside gene matches: 4. CDR3 bases: TGCAGCGAACGGACAGGGGCCACTGAAGCTTTCTTT. It is translated as CSERTGATEAFF. Filled out from reference TRBV29-1 and TRBJ1-1, the complete variable domain reads SAVISQKPSRDICQRGTSLTIQCQVDSQVTMMFWYRQQPGQSLTLIATANQGSEATYESGFVIDKFPISRPNLTFSTLTVSNMSPEDSSIYLCSERTGATEAFFGQGTRLTVV.

The genes are TRBV6-1 and TRBJ2-7, with a tentative D call TRBD2 (6 bases). Deletions cut 5 bases from V and 0 bases from J, with 23 bases between. The CDR3 is 18 amino acids. In germline, CDR1 is MNHNS, CDR2 SASEGT. The CDR3: CASSLPHPPGLFSYEQYF. The DNA for the CDR3 is TGTGCCAGCAGTCTCCCCCATCCCCCGGGACTGTTCTCCTACGAGCAGTACTTC.

This clonotype has a handful of counts. Here the CDR3 reads CSVEDLLYEQYF. The CDR3 coding sequence is TGCAGCGTTGAAGATCTTCTCTACGAGCAGTACTTC. The gene calls are TRBV29-1 and TRBJ2-7, with unresolved D. The CDR3 loop spans 12 amino acids. In germline, CDR1 is SQVTM, CDR2 ANQGSEA. Trimming pared 0 bases from V and 3 bases from J, leaving 6 bases between.

This clonotype was seen a few times. The CDR3 loop reads CSARGLADTYEQYF. CDR3 coding DNA: TGCAGTGCTAGAGGGTTAGCAGATACTTACGAGCAGTACTTC. The chain carries TRBV20-1 and TRBJ2-7; D gene unclear. V lost 1 base and J lost 4, with 14 bases in between. CDR3 length equals 14 residues. Germline CDR1 DFQATT, CDR2 SNEGSKA (reference sequence).

V is TRBV3-1 and J is TRBJ2-7; TRBD2 is a possible D gene (6 bases). The germline CDR1 and CDR2 sequences are LGHDT and YNNKEL (reference sequence). The CDR3 has 15 residues. With 1 base removed from V and 2 bases from J, the gap between germline ends came to 12 bases. The CDR3 loop reads CASSQGTGSTYEQYF. DNA of the CDR3: TGTGCCAGCAGCCAAGGAACCGGGAGCACCTACGAGCAGTACTTC.

This clonotype was observed many times. This chain uses TRBV13 with TRBJ2-7; 7 bases line up with TRBD2. CDR1 and CDR2 from the germline V gene are PRHDT and FYEKMQ (reference sequence). J was trimmed by 0 bases and V by 8 bases; bases with no gene match: 7. The CDR3 has 14 residues. Here the CDR3 DNA reads TGTGCCAGCGCTAAGGCGGGAGCCTCCTACGAGCAGTACTTC. Translated, it gives CASAKAGASYEQYF.

Details on this clonotype: Compared with germline, one end of the junction differs, possibly owing to a read error. The chain has TRBV25-1 and TRBJ2-2, with TRBD1 as a possible D gene (6 bases). Per germline, CDR1 MGHDK and CDR2 SYGVNS. This CDR3 contains 16 residues. For the CDR3, the DNA is TGTGCCAGCAGTGAAATCGCTCTAGGGGGAACCGGGGAGCTGCTTTTT. This translates into CASSEIALGGTGELLF.